This T cell receptor (beta chain) came from a study of human T cells and chemical hapten exposure. Germline CDR1 MDHEN, CDR2 SYDVKM. The CDR3 is 14 residues long. The V and J ends lost 7 bases and 2 bases respectively, with 15 bases between them. As for time point: patch test 3, about 24 weeks after DPC sensitization. The treatment: therapeutic diphenylcyclopropenone sensitization with weekly scalp DPC. Sample donors consisted of patients with alopecia, aged 18 to 70 years, who were suitable for DPC. The template was total RNA from unfractionated whole blood. TCRdb re-called the RACE reads through MiXCR, storing one row per CDR3 protein. The table includes about 52,000 distinct CDR3 sequences, 9.9% detected once.

This specimen consisted of whole blood, obtained in connection with sensitization to the hapten diphenylcyclopropenone (DPC). This sequence joins TRBV28 and TRBJ2-7; D unclear. This TCR derives from a woman aged 40 to 50 with alopecia areata. Some clones in this sample may be carry-over from other donors' samples. CDR3 protein: CASTLAESPYEQYF. In DNA form, the CDR3 reads TGTGCCAGCACTCTCGCGGAGAGTCCCTACGAGCAGTACTTC. Using reference TRBV28 and TRBJ2-7 for the parts outside the CDR3, the full variable domain is DVKVTQSSRYLVKRTGEKVFLECVQDMDHENMFWYRQDPGLGLRLIYFSYDVKMKEKGDIPEGYSVSREKKERFSLILESASTNQTSMYLCASTLAESPYEQYFGPGTRLTVT.